The rows below give T cell receptor beta chains drawn from one sample of a study of shared clonotypes between healthy human individuals. Method: immunoSEQ multiplex PCR; TCRdb's copy keeps in-frame clones and lacks some. The table includes approximately 2,300,000 clones, around 93% detected once. Sequenced sample: naive CD4+ T cells from PBMCs. The receptors originated from a man aged 18 to 30 in good health. Some clones in this sample may be carry-over from other donors' samples. CDR3s include the opening cysteine and the closing phenylalanine or tryptophan. A D gene is named only where the DNA matches it firmly. Clone size is not always given. Where it is, it says once, few, many or a class for expanded clones.

V: TRBV5-4; D: NA; size: once; J: TRBJ2-7; DNA: TGTGCCAGCAGCGACGGGACACCGCCCTACGAGCAGTACTTC; CDR3: CASSDGTPPYEQYF
V: TRBV9; D: TRBD2; size: NA; J: TRBJ2-1; DNA: TGTGCCAGCAGCGGCAGCGGGAGCTCCTACAATGAGCAGTTCTTC; CDR3: CASSGSGSSYNEQFF
V: TRBV7-3; D: NA; size: NA; J: TRBJ2-2; DNA: TGTGCCAGCAGCTTAGGGCGCACCGGGGAGCTGTTTTTT; CDR3: CASSLGRTGELFF
V: TRBV5-5; D: NA; size: NA; J: TRBJ2-1; DNA: TGTGCCAGCACTTGGGCGGGCTACTACAATGAGCAGTTCTTC; CDR3: CASTWAGYYNEQFF
V: TRBV19; D: NA; size: NA; J: TRBJ1-1; DNA: TGTGCCAGTAGTACTCCGGGACAGAACACTGAAGCTTTCTTT; CDR3: CASSTPGQNTEAFF
V: TRBV18; D: NA; size: NA; J: TRBJ2-3; DNA: TGTGCCAGCTCACCATCAGGGGTGGGCACAGATACGCAGTATTTT; CDR3: CASSPSGVGTDTQYF
V: TRBV6-1; D: NA; size: NA; J: TRBJ2-7; DNA: TGTGCCAGCAGACCCAGGGGGGCCTACGAGCAGTACTTC; CDR3: CASRPRGAYEQYF
V: TRBV18; D: NA; size: NA; J: TRBJ1-2; DNA: TGTGCCAGCTCACCTAACGGAGTCCAAGGCTACACCTTC; CDR3: CASSPNGVQGYTF
V: TRBV7-2; D: NA; size: NA; J: TRBJ2-7; DNA: TGTGCCAGCAGCTTCCAGACTGGCTACGAGCAGTACTTC; CDR3: CASSFQTGYEQYF
V: TRBV28; D: NA; size: NA; J: TRBJ1-2; DNA: TGTGCCAGCAGCTCCCTTACGGAGGCTAACTATGGCTACACCTTC; CDR3: CASSSLTEANYGYTF
V: TRBV15; D: NA; size: once; J: TRBJ2-7; DNA: TGTGCCACCAGCAGAGATCTCCCCTACGAGCAGTACTTC; CDR3: CATSRDLPYEQYF
V: TRBV5-6; D: NA; size: NA; J: TRBJ2-5; DNA: TGTGCCAGCAGCTCAGTAAGAGGAGGGGAGACCCAGTACTTC; CDR3: CASSSVRGGETQYF
V: TRBV6-5; D: TRBD2; size: NA; J: TRBJ2-1; DNA: TGTGCCAGCAGGAGCGGGAGAAGTCTTTATGAGCAGTTCTTC; CDR3: CASRSGRSLYEQFF
V: TRBV6-5; D: TRBD1; size: NA; J: TRBJ1-1; DNA: TGTGCCAGCAGTTCATACAGGGGTAACACTGAAGCTTTCTTT; CDR3: CASSSYRGNTEAFF
V: TRBV28; D: NA; size: few; J: TRBJ1-2; DNA: TGTGCCAGCACCTCATGGGAACATGGCTACACCTTC; CDR3: CASTSWEHGYTF
V: TRBV28; D: NA; size: once; J: TRBJ2-7; DNA: TGTGCCAGCAGTCCTCAGGGGCGGGCCCCCTACGAGCAGTACTTC; CDR3: CASSPQGRAPYEQYF
V: TRBV4-2; D: TRBD1; size: once; J: TRBJ2-7; DNA: TGTGCCAGCAGCCACCCGCTATCAGGGGGCTTAGGGTACGAGCAGTACTTC; CDR3: CASSHPLSGGLGYEQYF
V: TRBV6-5; D: TRBD1; size: NA; J: TRBJ1-5; DNA: TGTGCCAGCAGAGGACAGGGCGCAAACAATCAGCCCCAGCATTTT; CDR3: CASRGQGANNQPQHF
V: TRBV10-3; D: NA; size: once; J: TRBJ1-5; DNA: TGTGCCATCAGTGAGTCCGAGGACCAGCCCCAGCATTTT; CDR3: CAISESEDQPQHF
V: TRBV5-1; D: TRBD1; size: few; J: TRBJ2-3; DNA: TGCGCCAGCAGCACCGGACAGGGGGCGGCAGATACGCAGTATTTT; CDR3: CASSTGQGAADTQYF
V: TRBV6-1; D: NA; size: NA; J: TRBJ2-2; DNA: TGTGCCAGCAGTGAATCGGGCGGGATGAACACCGGGGAGCTGTTTTTT; CDR3: CASSESGGMNTGELFF
V: TRBV7-9; D: NA; size: NA; J: TRBJ2-7; DNA: TGTGCCAGCAGCTCCTACGAGCAGTACTTC; CDR3: CASSSYEQYF
V: TRBV4-2; D: NA; size: NA; J: TRBJ2-7; DNA: TGTGCCAGCAGCCACGTAGGGTCCCCAGGGTCCTACGAGCAGTACTTC; CDR3: CASSHVGSPGSYEQYF
V: TRBV6-5; D: NA; size: NA; J: TRBJ2-7; DNA: TGTGCCAGCAGCAGGTTTGAGGGGGACTACGAGCAGTACTTC; CDR3: CASSRFEGDYEQYF
V: TRBV6-6; D: NA; size: NA; J: TRBJ2-7; DNA: TGTGCCAGCAGTTACTCACCCGCCTTGGGAAACGAGCAGTACTTC; CDR3: CASSYSPALGNEQYF
V: TRBV5-1; D: NA; size: NA; J: TRBJ1-4; DNA: TGCGCCAGCAGCCTGGGGTTCGACGATGAAAAACTGTTTTTT; CDR3: CASSLGFDDEKLFF
V: TRBV5-1; D: NA; size: once; J: TRBJ1-1; DNA: TGCGCCAGCAGCTTTGAAGGGGTATTGGGCACTGAAGCTTTCTTT; CDR3: CASSFEGVLGTEAFF
V: TRBV28; D: NA; size: NA; J: TRBJ2-5; DNA: TGTGCCAGCAGTTTTGTTGAGACCCAGTACTTC; CDR3: CASSFVETQYF
V: TRBV18; D: TRBD1; size: NA; J: TRBJ2-7; DNA: TGTGCCAGCCTAGGGAACAGGGGGCTCTACGAGCAGTACTTC; CDR3: CASLGNRGLYEQYF
V: TRBV4-1; D: NA; size: NA; J: TRBJ2-7; DNA: TGCGCCAGCAGCCAAGCAGGCACGCGAGCCTACGAGCAGTACTTC; CDR3: CASSQAGTRAYEQYF
V: TRBV5-4; D: NA; size: NA; J: TRBJ2-1; DNA: TGTGCCAGCAGCCCTCCGGGGGTCCGTGAGCAGTTCTTC; CDR3: CASSPPGVREQFF
V: TRBV10-1; D: NA; size: NA; J: TRBJ2-2; DNA: TGCGCCAGCAGTGAACGGGATTTCACCGGGGAGCTGTTTTTT; CDR3: CASSERDFTGELFF
V: TRBV5-4; D: NA; size: NA; J: TRBJ2-7; DNA: TGTGCCAGCAGCCACACTGACGCCGAGCAGTACTTC; CDR3: CASSHTDAEQYF
V: TRBV7-8; D: NA; size: few; J: TRBJ1-2; DNA: TGTGCCAGCAGCCTTGGGACAAACTATGGCTACACCTTC; CDR3: CASSLGTNYGYTF
V: TRBV6-1; D: NA; size: NA; J: TRBJ1-5; DNA: TGTGCCAGCAGCGCGGACGGGAAGGGGCCCCAGCATTTT; CDR3: CASSADGKGPQHF
V: TRBV7-9; D: TRBD1; size: NA; J: TRBJ2-5; DNA: TGTGCCAGCAGCTTAGGGTCAGGGGGAGTCGAGACCCAGTACTTC; CDR3: CASSLGSGGVETQYF
V: TRBV18; D: NA; size: NA; J: TRBJ1-1; DNA: TGTGCCAGCTCTCCTCTTTGGGCGCCGAACACTGAAGCTTTCTTT; CDR3: CASSPLWAPNTEAFF
V: TRBV6-5; D: NA; size: NA; J: TRBJ2-4; DNA: TGTGCCAGCAGTTCCTTCGCCGGGGCGCAGCAGTACTTC; CDR3: CASSSFAGAQQYF
V: TRBV5-8; D: TRBD1; size: NA; J: TRBJ1-1; DNA: TGTGCCAGCAGCTTGGCAGGACAGGGCTTTGAAGCTTTCTTT; CDR3: CASSLAGQGFEAFF
V: TRBV6-4; D: NA; size: NA; J: TRBJ2-2; DNA: TGTGCCAGCAGTGTCTCCCCCAGGGCAGGGTGGAACACCGGGGAGCTGTTTTTT; CDR3: CASSVSPRAGWNTGELFF
V: TRBV7-3; D: TRBD2; size: NA; J: TRBJ2-1; DNA: TGTGCCAGCAGCTTTTCCGGAGCCAGGCGGGAGTCAGTCTCCAATGAGCAGTTCTTC; CDR3: CASSFSGARRESVSNEQFF
V: TRBV4-2; D: TRBD1; size: NA; J: TRBJ1-4; DNA: TGTGCCAGCAGCCCGGACCCCAGGGGGATGTTTTTT; CDR3: CASSPDPRGMFF
V: TRBV6-1; D: NA; size: once; J: TRBJ2-5; DNA: TGTGCCACCCTTTTAGACAGCTACCAAGAGACCCAGTACTTC; CDR3: CATLLDSYQETQYF
V: TRBV11-1; D: TRBD1; size: NA; J: TRBJ1-1; DNA: TGTGCCAGCAGCTTACAGGGACAGACTGAAGCTTTCTTT; CDR3: CASSLQGQTEAFF
V: TRBV6-5; D: NA; size: NA; J: TRBJ2-2; DNA: TGTGCCAGCAATCAACTCGACGGGGAGCTGTTTTTT; CDR3: CASNQLDGELFF
V: TRBV5-8; D: NA; size: NA; J: TRBJ2-3; DNA: TGTGCCAGCAGCTTCGGAGGGTCGATTAGCACAGATACGCAGTATTTT; CDR3: CASSFGGSISTDTQYF
V: TRBV6-6; D: TRBD2; size: NA; J: TRBJ2-7; DNA: TGTGCCAGCAGTGGACGGGGGGGCGGTTACGAGCAGTACTTC; CDR3: CASSGRGGGYEQYF
V: TRBV4-3; D: NA; size: once; J: TRBJ1-3; DNA: TGCGCCAGCAGCCAAGCAACAGGTAGCTCTGGAAACACCATATATTTT; CDR3: CASSQATGSSGNTIYF
V: TRBV19; D: NA; size: NA; J: TRBJ1-3; DNA: TGTGCCAGTAGTACTTCTGGAAACACCATATATTTT; CDR3: CASSTSGNTIYF
V: TRBV25-1; D: NA; size: NA; J: TRBJ1-1; DNA: TGTGCCAGCAGTGATTGGACAGAGACGAACACTGAAGCTTTCTTT; CDR3: CASSDWTETNTEAFF
V: TRBV5-1; D: TRBD1; size: once; J: TRBJ2-2; DNA: TGCGCCAGCAGAACAGGGGCCGGGGAGCTGTTTTTT; CDR3: CASRTGAGELFF
V: TRBV10-1; D: NA; size: NA; J: TRBJ2-1; DNA: TGCGCCAGCAGTGAGTTTCAACAAGTCCCCTACAATGAGCAGTTCTTC; CDR3: CASSEFQQVPYNEQFF
V: TRBV18; D: TRBD2; size: NA; J: TRBJ2-1; DNA: TGTGCCAGCTCACCTAGGGCGGGAGGGCTCTTCAATGAGCAGTTCTTC; CDR3: CASSPRAGGLFNEQFF